These 11 T cell receptor beta chains were sequenced from one sample in a study of regulatory T cells in long-lasting Graves disease (dated by TCRdb to 2020 to 2022). Libraries were prepared through multiplex PCR. Sequencing took place on an Illumina HiSeq 4000. iRepertoire HTBI primers and Arm-PCR amplification of CDR3 regions were used to construct TCR beta libraries. Using fastp at Q25 and MiXCR, TCRdb reprocessed the public reads and kept productive beta chains. Each entry merges the rows of one CDR3 protein and shows their most common DNA and genes. For this sample the table gives some 340,000 distinct CDR3 sequences, of which roughly 20% were detected only once. The ten largest clones capture roughly a quarter of the sample. Explained via the paper, the time point label denotes: persistent/refractory GD, antithyroid drugs over 5 years with positive TRAb. For both TCR sequencing and RNA sequencing, RNA was extracted from PBMCs using TRIzol.

The sample here was peripheral blood mononuclear cells (PBMCs), taken when the disease was refractory, from a patient treated with antithyroid drugs. The source is a woman aged 40 to 49 with Graves disease. Donor details come from another sample of the same person, matched by shared clones.

This clonotype occurred many times. The rearrangement joins TRBV9 to TRBJ1-4, with unresolved D. Trimming removed 0 bases from V and 5 bases from J, with 8 bases in between. Germline values: CDR1 SGDLS, CDR2 YYNGEE. This CDR3 is built from 14 residues. The CDR3 DNA reads as TGTGCCAGCAGCGTAGGGCCGAACAATGAAAAACTGTTTTTT. Amino acids: CASSVGPNNEKLFF.

In this sample, this clonotype turned up many times. Relative to the germline gene, one junction end is altered; a read error may explain this. The gene calls are TRBV6-1 and TRBJ2-5, with 7 positions matching TRBD1. The CDR3 length is 13 residues. Germline CDR1 MNHNS, CDR2 SASEGT. This CDR3 reads CASSPKQGFPPDF. In DNA, the CDR3 is TGTGCCAGCAGTCCTAAACAGGGGTTTCCCCCGGACTTC.

This clonotype was observed at least ten times. V is TRBV28 and J is TRBJ2-7; D is perhaps TRBD1 (5 bases). Trimming shortened V by 5 bases and J by 3 bases, and 11 bases separated the two germline ends. The CDR3 contains 13 residues. Germline V CDR1 and CDR2: MDHEN, SYDVKM. In DNA, the CDR3 is TGTGCCAGCAGTACGACAGTTAACTACGAGCAGTACTTC. Translation gives CASSTTVNYEQYF.

This clonotype came up a few times. The chain recombines TRBV2 with TRBJ2-2, with D possibly TRBD2 on 6 matching bases. Trimming cost V 3 bases and J 8 bases, with 19 bases left between them. The CDR3 sequence is 16 residues long. The germline gives CDR1 SNHLY, CDR2 FYNNEI. CDR3 sequence (DNA): TGTGCCAGCAGTGATGGAGCGGCTACGAGCGGGGGGGAGCTGTTTTTT. It translates to CASSDGAATSGGELFF.

This clonotype showed up just a few times. The rearrangement joins TRBV6-5 to TRBJ1-1; tentative D call: TRBD1 (6 bases). Trimming cost V 4 bases and J 3 bases, with 12 bases left between them. Germline assignment: CDR1 MNHEY and CDR2 SVGAGI. This CDR3 comprises 14 residues. The CDR3 coding sequence is TGTGCCAGCAGTTTCGACAGGAGGGACACTGAAGCTTTCTTT. It encodes CASSFDRRDTEAFF.

The sample holds many counts of this clonotype. The chain links TRBV2 to TRBJ1-2; the D gene is possibly TRBD1 (5 bases). The CDR3 sequence is 15 residues long. CDR1 is SNHLY and CDR2 is FYNNEI in the germline V gene. Trimming took 6 bases from V and 9 from J, leaving 23 bases between them. CDR3 loop: CASSPIWSQGGSYTF. CDR3 coding DNA: TGTGCCAGCAGCCCCATTTGGTCCCAGGGAGGGAGCTACACCTTC.

The genes are TRBV9 and TRBJ2-5; 7 bases are a match to TRBD2. The CDR3 contains 15 residues. The junction had 11 bases not matched to a gene; V was cut back by 4 bases and J by 5 bases. Germline CDR1 and CDR2: SGDLS and YYNGEE. This CDR3 is CASSYSFGAGETQYF. The CDR3 DNA follows: TGTGCCAGCAGCTATAGCTTCGGAGCGGGGGAGACCCAGTACTTC.

At least ten counts were recorded for this clonotype. J is TRBJ2-5 and V is TRBV7-9, with D tentatively TRBD2 (6 bases). Germline values: CDR1 SEHNR, CDR2 FQNEAQ (reference sequence). The CDR3 is made up of 15 amino acids. The V end lost 5 bases, the J end lost 5 bases, and 18 bases lay between the germline ends. CDR3 residues: CASSPLGNSGETQYF. CDR3 bases: TGTGCCAGCAGCCCCCTAGGGAACAGCGGGGAGACCCAGTACTTC.

The sample holds many counts of this clonotype. J is TRBJ2-7 and V is TRBV2, with a weak D call TRBD1 (6 bases). CDR1 and CDR2 from the germline V gene are SNHLY and FYNNEI. V was pared by 6 bases and J by 1 base, with 13 bases between. The CDR3 totals 14 residues. CDR3 sequence: CASRPGQSSYEQYF. For the CDR3, the DNA is TGTGCCAGCAGACCTGGACAGTCTTCCTACGAGCAGTACTTC.

This clonotype was found a few times. The rearrangement joins TRBV5-1 to TRBJ1-1; D remains ambiguous. V lost 0 bases and J 2 bases, leaving 14 bases between the germline ends. The germline gives CDR1 SGHRS, CDR2 YFSETQ. The CDR3 is 16 amino acids. CDR3 DNA: TGCGCCAGCAGCTTGGGGACGGGAGGTGGTAACACTGAAGCTTTCTTT. Encoded protein: CASSLGTGGGNTEAFF.

As for this clonotype: A far larger clone lies a single base away; this is likely a read error. This chain links TRBV28 with TRBJ1-6, with 12 bases aligning to TRBD1. Germline-derived CDR1 and CDR2 are MDHEN and SYDVKM. With 5 bases clipped from V and 7 bases from J, the junction kept 9 bases outside the gene matches. This CDR3 comprises 17 residues. CDR3 in amino acids: CASSAGTGGSGNSPLHF. In DNA form, the CDR3 reads TGTGCCAGCAGTGCCGGGACAGGGGGCTCGGGGAATTCACCCCTCCACTTT.